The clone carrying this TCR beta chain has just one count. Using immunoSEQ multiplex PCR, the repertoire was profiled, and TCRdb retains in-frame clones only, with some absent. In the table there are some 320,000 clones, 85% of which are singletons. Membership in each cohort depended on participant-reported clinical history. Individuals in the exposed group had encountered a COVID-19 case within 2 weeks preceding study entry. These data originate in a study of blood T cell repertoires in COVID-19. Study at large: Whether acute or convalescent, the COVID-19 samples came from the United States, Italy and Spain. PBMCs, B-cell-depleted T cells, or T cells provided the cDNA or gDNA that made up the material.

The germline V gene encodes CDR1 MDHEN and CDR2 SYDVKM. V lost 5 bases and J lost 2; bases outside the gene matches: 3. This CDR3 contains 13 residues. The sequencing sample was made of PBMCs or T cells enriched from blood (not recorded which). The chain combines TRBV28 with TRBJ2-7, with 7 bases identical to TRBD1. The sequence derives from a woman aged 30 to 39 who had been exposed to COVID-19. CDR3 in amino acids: CASSRDSPYEQYF. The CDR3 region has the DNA TGTGCCAGCAGTCGGGACAGTCCCTACGAGCAGTACTTC. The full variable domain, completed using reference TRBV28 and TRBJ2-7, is DVKVTQSSRYLVKRTGEKVFLECVQDMDHENMFWYRQDPGLGLRLIYFSYDVKMKEKGDIPEGYSVSREKKERFSLILESASTNQTSMYLCASSRDSPYEQYFGPGTRLTVT.